The source of this T cell receptor beta chain is a study of beta chain features in type 1 diabetes. Study conclusions and caveats: Moderately but significantly shorter TCRB CDR3s were found in Type 1 diabetes patients in all four CD4+ subsets. Patients showed naive, central memory and Treg TCRB repertoires that appeared more similar than those of healthy donors. Since sequencing was performed on cDNA, cells with high TCR expression could be over-represented. Type 1 diabetes patients had fewer VDJ junction insertions and more deletions. The influence of HLA type on TCRB rearrangement stayed undetermined.

V was clipped by 4 bases and J by 4 bases, with 11 bases between them. The germline gives CDR1 ENHRY, CDR2 SYGVKD. CDR3 length: 15 residues. Isolated RNA was reverse transcribed in full, so expressed TCRB transcripts were sequenced. The protocol was immunoSEQ multiplex PCR, while the TCRdb copy is restricted to in-frame clones and leaves out a portion. The repertoire holds a few hundred thousand clones, about a fifth seen once, with about 0.027% in the top ten. Comments on this clone: What it binds is unknown.

The clonotype originates from a middle-aged woman with type 1 diabetes. This sequence joins TRBV10-3 and TRBJ2-6, with a possible D match to TRBD2 (6 bases). The sequenced sample was naive CD4+ T cells from blood. CDR3 sequence (DNA): TGTGCCATCAGTGTGGAGGGCACCGGGGCCAACGTCCTGACTTTC. This encodes CAISVEGTGANVLTF.